These T cell receptor beta chains were read from a single sample in a study of T-cell memory formation after mild COVID-19. Using its own MiXCR run on the 5' RACE reads, TCRdb lists one record per CDR3 protein. This table holds roughly 86,000 distinct CDR3 sequences, 10% to 15% found once. The material sequenced was PBMCs or a T cell subset sorted from them (not recorded which). These receptors were collected from an adult woman who had mild COVID-19 (a few samples of this study predate the infection). Cell type and time point are not known. CDR3s include the opening cysteine and the closing phenylalanine or tryptophan. The order of the fields is D gene, J gene, clone size, V gene, CDR3 protein, CDR3 DNA. A D gene is named only where the DNA matches it firmly. The size of a clone is reported for some rows only, either as once, few or many, or as a class for expanded clones.

>TRBD2|TRBJ2-7|-|TRBV2
CASGVSSGRLEYF
TGTGCCAGCGGCGTATCTAGCGGGAGATTGGAGTACTTC
>-|TRBJ2-5|-|TRBV20-1
CSARDRETANWETQYF
TGCAGTGCTAGAGATCGAGAAACGGCCAATTGGGAGACCCAGTACTTC
>TRBD1|TRBJ2-5|-|TRBV7-3
CASSIGQGETQYF
TGTGCCAGCAGCATTGGACAGGGAGAGACCCAGTACTTC
>TRBD1|TRBJ2-5|-|TRBV7-8
CASSPIPTGVRAETQYF
TGTGCCAGCAGCCCCATTCCGACAGGGGTAAGGGCCGAGACCCAGTACTTC
>TRBD2|TRBJ2-1|many|TRBV4-3
CASSQDRLAGGGNEQFF
TGCGCCAGCAGCCAAGATCGATTAGCGGGAGGGGGCAATGAGCAGTTCTTC
>TRBD2|TRBJ2-1|many|TRBV7-2
CASSGQTSGRSYNEQFF
TGTGCCAGCAGCGGGCAGACTAGCGGGAGATCCTACAATGAGCAGTTCTTC
>TRBD2|TRBJ2-1|-|TRBV9
CASSTRTSGRNEQFF
TGTGCCAGCAGTACCCGGACTAGCGGGAGAAATGAGCAGTTCTTC
>-|TRBJ2-3|few|TRBV29-1
CSVGTGTDTQYF
TGCAGCGTTGGGACCGGCACAGATACGCAGTATTTT
>-|TRBJ2-2|-|TRBV15
CATSSNGNTGELFF
TGTGCCACCAGCAGTAACGGGAACACCGGGGAGCTGTTTTTT
>TRBD2|TRBJ2-1|many|TRBV27
CASSLTSGGVSEQFF
TGTGCCAGCAGTTTAACTAGCGGGGGGGTTAGTGAGCAGTTCTTC
>-|TRBJ1-2|-|TRBV12-3/TRBV12-4
CASSLGRDLRLSYGYTF
TGTGCCAGCAGTTTAGGCAGGGACCTGCGCCTTAGCTATGGCTACACCTTC
>TRBD2|TRBJ2-7|-|TRBV12-3/TRBV12-4
CASSSGTSGPISYEQYF
TGTGCCAGCAGTTCCGGAACTAGCGGGCCTATCTCCTACGAGCAGTACTTC
>-|TRBJ1-1|-|TRBV4-3
CASSQEAGLNTEAFF
TGCGCCAGCAGCCAAGAAGCAGGGCTAAACACTGAAGCTTTCTTT
>-|TRBJ1-1|-|TRBV7-6
CASSLAGSEAFF
TGTGCCAGCAGCTTAGCGGGCAGTGAAGCTTTCTTT
>TRBD1|TRBJ2-3|few|TRBV9
CASSPGQGSSDTQYF
TGTGCCAGCAGCCCGGGACAGGGATCCTCAGATACGCAGTATTTT
>TRBD1|TRBJ2-1|-|TRBV18
CASSRTDRDPYNEQFF
TGTGCCAGCTCACGGACAGACAGGGATCCTTACAATGAGCAGTTCTTC
>TRBD2|TRBJ2-2|many|TRBV20-1
CSARDTLAGATNTGELFF
TGCAGTGCTAGAGATACCCTAGCGGGAGCGACGAACACCGGGGAGCTGTTTTTT
>TRBD1|TRBJ1-4|few|TRBV6-2/TRBV6-3
CASSHGQENEKLFF
TGTGCCAGCAGTCACGGACAGGAAAATGAAAAACTGTTTTTT
>-|TRBJ2-2|few|TRBV20-1
CSARLRDAGELFF
TGCAGTGCTAGATTAAGGGATGCCGGGGAGCTGTTTTTT
>TRBD2|TRBJ2-1|few|TRBV6-6
CASRPTSGGYWNEQFF
TGTGCCAGCAGACCGACTAGCGGGGGGTACTGGAATGAGCAGTTCTTC
>-|TRBJ2-1|few|TRBV15
CATSRDLVESPYNEQFF
TGTGCCACCAGCAGAGACCTGGTCGAAAGCCCCTACAATGAGCAGTTCTTC
>-|TRBJ1-5|-|TRBV4-2
CASSQTFKGEGNQPQHF
TGTGCCAGCAGCCAAACTTTTAAGGGAGAGGGCAATCAGCCCCAGCATTTT
>TRBD1|TRBJ2-1|many|TRBV5-1
CASSFPQGMINEQFF
TGCGCCAGCAGCTTCCCACAGGGGATGATCAATGAGCAGTTCTTC
>-|TRBJ2-7|few|TRBV12-3/TRBV12-4
CASSYQVPEQYF
TGTGCCAGCAGTTATCAGGTACCCGAGCAGTACTTC
>-|TRBJ2-1|-|TRBV12-3/TRBV12-4
CASTQKLVINEQFF
TGTGCCAGCACCCAAAAGCTAGTTATCAATGAGCAGTTCTTC
>TRBD1|TRBJ2-7|-|TRBV20-1
CSARGQGTYEQYF
TGCAGTGCTAGGGGACAGGGGACCTACGAGCAGTACTTC
>-|TRBJ2-7|few|TRBV4-1
CASSHDRSYEQYF
TGCGCCAGCAGCCATGACAGATCCTACGAGCAGTACTTC
>TRBD2|TRBJ2-5|-|TRBV20-1
CSARPTRDYKETQYF
TGCAGTGCTAGACCAACCCGGGACTACAAGGAGACCCAGTACTTC